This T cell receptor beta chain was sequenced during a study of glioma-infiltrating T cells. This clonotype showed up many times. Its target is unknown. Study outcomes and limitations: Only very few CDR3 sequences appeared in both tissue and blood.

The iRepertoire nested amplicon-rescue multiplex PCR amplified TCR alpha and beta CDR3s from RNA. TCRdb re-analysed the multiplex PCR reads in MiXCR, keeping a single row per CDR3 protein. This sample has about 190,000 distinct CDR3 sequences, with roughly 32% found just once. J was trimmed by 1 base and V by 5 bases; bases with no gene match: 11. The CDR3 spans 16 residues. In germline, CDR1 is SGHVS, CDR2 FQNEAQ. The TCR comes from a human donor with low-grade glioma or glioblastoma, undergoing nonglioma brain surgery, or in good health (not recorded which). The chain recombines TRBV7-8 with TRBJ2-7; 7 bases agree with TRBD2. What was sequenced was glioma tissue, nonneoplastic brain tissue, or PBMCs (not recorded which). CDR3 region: CASSRRAGPTSYEQYF. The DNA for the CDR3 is TGTGCCAGCAGCCGAAGAGCGGGACCCACGTCCTACGAGCAGTACTTC.